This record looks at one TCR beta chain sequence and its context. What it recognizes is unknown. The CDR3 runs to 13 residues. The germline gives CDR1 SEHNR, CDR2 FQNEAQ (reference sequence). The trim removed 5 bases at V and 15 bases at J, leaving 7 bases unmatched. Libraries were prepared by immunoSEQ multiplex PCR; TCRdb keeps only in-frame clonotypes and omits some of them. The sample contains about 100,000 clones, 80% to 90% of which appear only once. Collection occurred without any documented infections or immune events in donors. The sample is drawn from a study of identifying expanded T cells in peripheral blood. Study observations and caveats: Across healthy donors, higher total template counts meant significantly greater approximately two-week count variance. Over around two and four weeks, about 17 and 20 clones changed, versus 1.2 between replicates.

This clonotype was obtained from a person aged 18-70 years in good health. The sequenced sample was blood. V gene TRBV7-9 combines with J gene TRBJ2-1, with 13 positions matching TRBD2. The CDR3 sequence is CASSVGTSGTPFF. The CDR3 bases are TGTGCCAGCAGCGTCGGGACTAGCGGGACTCCGTTCTTC.